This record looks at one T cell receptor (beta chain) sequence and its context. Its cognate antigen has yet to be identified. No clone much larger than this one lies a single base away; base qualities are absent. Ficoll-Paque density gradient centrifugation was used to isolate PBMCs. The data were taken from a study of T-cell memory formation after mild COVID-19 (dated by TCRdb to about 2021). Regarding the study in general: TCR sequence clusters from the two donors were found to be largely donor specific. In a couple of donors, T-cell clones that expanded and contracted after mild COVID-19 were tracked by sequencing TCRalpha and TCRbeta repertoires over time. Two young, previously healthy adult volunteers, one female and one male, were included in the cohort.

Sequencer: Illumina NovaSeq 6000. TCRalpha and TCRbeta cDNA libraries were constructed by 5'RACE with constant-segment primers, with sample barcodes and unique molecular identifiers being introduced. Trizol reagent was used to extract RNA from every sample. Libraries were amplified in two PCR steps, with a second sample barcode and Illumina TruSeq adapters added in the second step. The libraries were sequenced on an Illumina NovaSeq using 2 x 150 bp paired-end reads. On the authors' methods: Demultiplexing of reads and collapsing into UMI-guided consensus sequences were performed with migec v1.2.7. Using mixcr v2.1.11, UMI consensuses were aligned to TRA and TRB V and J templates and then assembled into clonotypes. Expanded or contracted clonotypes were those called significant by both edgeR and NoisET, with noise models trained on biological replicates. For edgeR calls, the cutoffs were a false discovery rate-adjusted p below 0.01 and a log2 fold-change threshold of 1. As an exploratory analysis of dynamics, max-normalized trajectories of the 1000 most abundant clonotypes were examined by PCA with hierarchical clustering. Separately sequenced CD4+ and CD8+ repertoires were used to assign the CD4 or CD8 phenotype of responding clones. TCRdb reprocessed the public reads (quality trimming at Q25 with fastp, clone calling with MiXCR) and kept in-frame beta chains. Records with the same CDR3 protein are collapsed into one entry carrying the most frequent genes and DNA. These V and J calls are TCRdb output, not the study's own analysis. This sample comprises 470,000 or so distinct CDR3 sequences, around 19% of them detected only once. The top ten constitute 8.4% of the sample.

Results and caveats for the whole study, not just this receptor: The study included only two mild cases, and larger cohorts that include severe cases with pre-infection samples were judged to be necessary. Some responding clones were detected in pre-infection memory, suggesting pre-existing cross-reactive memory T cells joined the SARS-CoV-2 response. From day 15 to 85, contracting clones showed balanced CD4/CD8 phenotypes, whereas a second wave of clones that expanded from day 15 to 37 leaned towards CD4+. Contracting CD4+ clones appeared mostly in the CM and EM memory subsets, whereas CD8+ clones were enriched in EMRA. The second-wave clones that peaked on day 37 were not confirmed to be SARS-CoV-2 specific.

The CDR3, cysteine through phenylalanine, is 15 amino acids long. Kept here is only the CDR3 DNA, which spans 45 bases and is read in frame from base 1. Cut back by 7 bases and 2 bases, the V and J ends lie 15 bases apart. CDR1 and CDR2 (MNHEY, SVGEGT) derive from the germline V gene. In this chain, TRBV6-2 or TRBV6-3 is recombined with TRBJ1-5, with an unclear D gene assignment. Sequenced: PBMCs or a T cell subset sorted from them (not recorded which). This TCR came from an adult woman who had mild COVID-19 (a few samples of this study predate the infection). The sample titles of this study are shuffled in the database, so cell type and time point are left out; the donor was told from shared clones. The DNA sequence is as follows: TGTGCCAGCACCTCCTCCCAAGGAGGCAATCAGCCCCAGCATTTT. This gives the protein CASTSSQGGNQPQHF.